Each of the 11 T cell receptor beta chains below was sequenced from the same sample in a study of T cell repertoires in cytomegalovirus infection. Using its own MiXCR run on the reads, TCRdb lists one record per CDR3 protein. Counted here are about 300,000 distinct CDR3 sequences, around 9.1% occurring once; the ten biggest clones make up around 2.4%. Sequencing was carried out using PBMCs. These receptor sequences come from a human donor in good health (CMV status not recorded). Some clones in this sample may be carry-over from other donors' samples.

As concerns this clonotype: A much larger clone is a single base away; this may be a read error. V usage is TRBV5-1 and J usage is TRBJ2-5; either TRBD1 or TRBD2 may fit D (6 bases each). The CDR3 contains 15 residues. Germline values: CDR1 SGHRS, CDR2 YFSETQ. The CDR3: CASRSVSGAGEIQYF. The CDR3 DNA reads TGCGCCAGCAGGAGTGTCTCGGGGGCAGGGGAGATCCAGTACTTC.

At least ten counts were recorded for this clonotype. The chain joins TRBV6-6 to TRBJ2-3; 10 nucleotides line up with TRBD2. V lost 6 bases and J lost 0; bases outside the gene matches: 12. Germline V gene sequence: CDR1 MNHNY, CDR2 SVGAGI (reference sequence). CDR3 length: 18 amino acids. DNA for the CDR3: TGTGCCAGCAGCTCTCTAGCGGGGGCCTTCTCGAGCACAGATACGCAGTATTTT. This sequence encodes CASSSLAGAFSSTDTQYF.

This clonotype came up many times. The CDR3 DNA follows: TGTGCCAGTAGTACCCGGTCCCCCGGCGCTGAGCAGTTCTTC. Its translation: CASSTRSPGAEQFF. This chain connects TRBV19 to TRBJ2-1, with D unresolved. In germline, CDR1 is LNHDA, CDR2 SQIVND (reference sequence). CDR3 length: 14 residues. V was pared by 4 bases and J by 9 bases, with 16 bases between.

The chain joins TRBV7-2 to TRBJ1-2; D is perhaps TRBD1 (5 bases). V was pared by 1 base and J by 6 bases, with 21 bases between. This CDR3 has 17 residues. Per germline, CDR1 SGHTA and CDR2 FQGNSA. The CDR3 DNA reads TGTGCCAGCAGCTTAGGGGGTCGGGGGAGCACTAGCGATGGCTACACCTTC. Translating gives CASSLGGRGSTSDGYTF.

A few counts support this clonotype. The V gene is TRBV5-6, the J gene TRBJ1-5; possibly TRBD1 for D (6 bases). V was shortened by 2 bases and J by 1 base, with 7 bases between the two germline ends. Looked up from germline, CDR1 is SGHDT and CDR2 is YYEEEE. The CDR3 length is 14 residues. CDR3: CASSFGQSNQPQHF. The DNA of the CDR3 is TGTGCCAGCAGCTTCGGACAGAGCAATCAGCCCCAGCATTTT. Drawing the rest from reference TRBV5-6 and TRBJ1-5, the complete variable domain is DAGVTQSPTHLIKTRGQQVTLRCSPKSGHDTVSWYQQALGQGPQFIFQYYEEEERQRGNFPDRFSGHQFPNYSSELNVNALLLGDSALYLCASSFGQSNQPQHFGDGTRLSIL.

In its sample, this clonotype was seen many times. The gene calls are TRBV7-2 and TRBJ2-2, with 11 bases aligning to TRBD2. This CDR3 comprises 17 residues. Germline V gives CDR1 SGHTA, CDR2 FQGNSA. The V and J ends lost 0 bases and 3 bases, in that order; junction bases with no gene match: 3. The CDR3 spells CASSLARTSGHTGELFF. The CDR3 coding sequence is TGTGCCAGCAGCTTAGCGAGGACTAGCGGGCACACCGGGGAGCTGTTTTTT. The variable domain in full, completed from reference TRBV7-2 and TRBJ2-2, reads GAGVSQSPSNKVTEKGKDVELRCDPISGHTALYWYRQSLGQGLEFLIYFQGNSAPDKSGLPSDRFSAERTGGSVSTLTIQRTQQEDSAVYLCASSLARTSGHTGELFFGEGSRLTVL.

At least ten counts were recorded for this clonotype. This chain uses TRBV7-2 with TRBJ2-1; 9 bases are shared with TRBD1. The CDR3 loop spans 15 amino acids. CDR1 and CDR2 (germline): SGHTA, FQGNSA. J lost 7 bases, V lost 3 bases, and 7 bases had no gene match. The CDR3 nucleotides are TGTGCCAGCAGCTTTTGGGACAGGGTTAAGAATGAGCAGTTCTTC. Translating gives CASSFWDRVKNEQFF.

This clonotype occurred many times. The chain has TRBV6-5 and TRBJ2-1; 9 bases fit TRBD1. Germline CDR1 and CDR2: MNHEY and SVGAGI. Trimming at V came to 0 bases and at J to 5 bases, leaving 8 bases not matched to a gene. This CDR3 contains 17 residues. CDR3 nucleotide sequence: TGTGCCAGCAGTTACTCGTCACAGGGGGCAAGGAACAATGAGCAGTTCTTC. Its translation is CASSYSSQGARNNEQFF.

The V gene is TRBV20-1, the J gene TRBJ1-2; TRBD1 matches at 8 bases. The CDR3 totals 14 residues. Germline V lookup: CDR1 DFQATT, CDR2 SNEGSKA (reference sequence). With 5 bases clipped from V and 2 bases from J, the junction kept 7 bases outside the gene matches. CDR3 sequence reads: CSAPGQGVNYGYTF. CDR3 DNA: TGCAGTGCTCCCGGACAGGGTGTCAACTATGGCTACACCTTC.

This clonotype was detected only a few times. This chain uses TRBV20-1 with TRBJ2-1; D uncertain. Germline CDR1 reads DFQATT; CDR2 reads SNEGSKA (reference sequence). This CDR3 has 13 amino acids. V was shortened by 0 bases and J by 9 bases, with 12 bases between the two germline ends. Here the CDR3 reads CSAREKAEAEQFF. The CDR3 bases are TGCAGTGCTAGAGAAAAGGCCGAGGCTGAGCAGTTCTTC.

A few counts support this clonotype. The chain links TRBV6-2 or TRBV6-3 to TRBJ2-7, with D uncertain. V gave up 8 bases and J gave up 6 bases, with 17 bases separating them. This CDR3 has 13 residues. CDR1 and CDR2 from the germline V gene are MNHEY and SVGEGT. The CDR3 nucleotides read TGTGCCAGCGATTTAATGGGCCGCAGCGAGCAGTACTTC. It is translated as CASDLMGRSEQYF.